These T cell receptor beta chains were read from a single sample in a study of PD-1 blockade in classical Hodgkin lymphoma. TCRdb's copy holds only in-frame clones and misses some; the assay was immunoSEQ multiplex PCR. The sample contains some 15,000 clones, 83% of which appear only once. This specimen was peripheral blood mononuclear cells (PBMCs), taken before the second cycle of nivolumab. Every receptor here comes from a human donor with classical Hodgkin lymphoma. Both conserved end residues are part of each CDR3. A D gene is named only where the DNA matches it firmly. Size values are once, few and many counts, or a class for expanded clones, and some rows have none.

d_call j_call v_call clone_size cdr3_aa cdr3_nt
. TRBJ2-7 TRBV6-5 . CASSYSPGVGYEQYF TGTGCCAGCAGTTACTCGCCAGGGGTAGGGTACGAGCAGTACTTC
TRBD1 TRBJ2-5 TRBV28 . CASRNGQGTQETQYF TGTGCCAGCCGTAACGGACAGGGGACACAAGAGACCCAGTACTTC
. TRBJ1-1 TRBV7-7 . CASSPFGRKNTEAFF TGTGCTAGCAGCCCATTTGGCAGGAAGAACACTGAAGCTTTCTTT
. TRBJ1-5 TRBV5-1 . CASRPGDSNQPQHF TGCGCCAGCCGCCCAGGGGACAGCAATCAGCCCCAGCATTTT
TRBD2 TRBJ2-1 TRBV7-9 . CASSRTSGISYNEQFF TGTGCCAGCAGCAGGACTAGCGGGATTTCCTACAATGAGCAGTTCTTC
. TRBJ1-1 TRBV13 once CASSLDGNTEAFF TGTGCCAGCAGCTTAGACGGGAACACTGAAGCTTTCTTT
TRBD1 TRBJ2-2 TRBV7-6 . CASSHMTTTGHTGELFF TGTGCCAGCAGCCATATGACAACGACAGGGCACACCGGGGAGCTGTTTTTT
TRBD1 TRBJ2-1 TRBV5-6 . CASSLGQGYNEQFF TGTGCCAGCAGCTTGGGACAGGGCTACAATGAGCAGTTCTTC
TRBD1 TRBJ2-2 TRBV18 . CASSHDRGWTGELFF TGTGCCAGCTCACATGACAGGGGTTGGACCGGGGAGCTGTTTTTT
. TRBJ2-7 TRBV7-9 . CASSYRSYEQYF TGTGCCAGCTCCTACAGATCCTACGAGCAGTACTTC
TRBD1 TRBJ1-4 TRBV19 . CASSSYTGATNEKLFF TGTGCCAGTAGTAGCTACACAGGGGCAACTAATGAAAAACTGTTTTTT
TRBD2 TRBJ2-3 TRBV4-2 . CASSQEERGGRRTDTQYF TGTGCCAGCAGCCAAGAGGAGCGGGGGGGCCGTAGAACAGATACGCAGTATTTT
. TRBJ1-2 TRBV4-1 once CASSQTAGTLYGYTF TGCGCCAGCAGCCAAACCGCAGGGACTCTCTATGGCTACACCTTC